Here is one T cell receptor (beta chain) with its context. Its specificity is unknown. The donors were members of the validation cohort comprising over 100 subjects, separate from the roughly 640-subject first cohort. Clones were read by immunoSEQ multiplex PCR, and TCRdb kept only the in-frame ones, dropping some. The sample includes approximately 90,000 clones, 93% seen only once; the top ten take less than 1.5%. These data belong to a study of cytomegalovirus exposure and HLA in healthy donors. Study overall: The roughly 700 first-cohort repertoires shared a platform with the 120 or so validation repertoires, as reported in a later analysis.

Overall study findings and caveats: In vitro confirmation showed three CMV-associated chains to be CMV antigen specific. Some public TCRs appeared in many individuals, while most sequences were rare.

The sample comprised PBMCs. The clonotype was recovered from a woman in her twenties or thirties in good health and CMV-seropositive.

CDR3 nucleotides: TGCAGTGCTCACAGATACAATGAGCAGTTCTTC. This translates into CSAHRYNEQFF. The chain is built from TRBV20-1 and TRBJ2-1; D unclear. The CDR3 runs 11 residues. V lost 5 bases and J lost 4, with 6 bases in between. CDR1 is DFQATT and CDR2 is SNEGSKA in the germline V gene (reference sequence).